These T cell receptor beta chains were read from a single sample in a study of cytomegalovirus exposure and HLA in healthy donors. The assay was immunoSEQ multiplex PCR, and TCRdb's table has in-frame clones only and misses some. This sample yields approximately 150,000 clones, of which roughly four fifths are seen a single time; roughly 3.1% belongs to the top ten. The sample comprised PBMCs. Receptor source: a man aged 18 to 30 in good health and CMV-seropositive. Each CDR3 is given with its conserved first and last residue. D genes are given only for firm matches. Where a row states a size, it is once, few, many or the class of an expanded clone; other rows omit it.

NA	TRBV28	TRBJ2-2	NA	CASSLQGSTGELFF	TGTGCCAGCAGTTTACAGGGATCCACCGGGGAGCTGTTTTTT
NA	TRBV11-2	TRBJ2-5	TRBD2	CASSLVVSGRSSQETQYF	TGTGCCAGCAGCTTAGTAGTGAGCGGGAGAAGTAGCCAAGAGACCCAGTACTTC
once	TRBV5-5	TRBJ1-2	NA	CASSLVWRNGYTF	TGTGCCAGCAGCTTGGTATGGCGGAATGGCTACACCTTC
few	TRBV4-1	TRBJ1-1	NA	CASSHLGQNTEAFF	TGCGCCAGCAGCCACCTCGGACAGAACACTGAAGCTTTCTTT
NA	TRBV6-5	TRBJ2-7	TRBD1	CASSLRRTGGEQYF	TGTGCCAGCAGTCTACGACGGACAGGCGGAGAGCAGTACTTC
NA	TRBV21-1	TRBJ1-2	NA	CASSLHRGSDYGYTF	TGTGCCAGCAGCCTCCACAGGGGGTCAGACTATGGCTACACCTTC
NA	TRBV6-1	TRBJ2-6	TRBD2	CASILGGAGANVLTF	TGTGCCAGCATCTTGGGAGGGGCTGGGGCCAACGTCCTGACTTTC
NA	TRBV7-2	TRBJ2-3	NA	CASSLEPQTDTQYF	TGTGCCAGCAGCTTAGAACCGCAGACAGATACGCAGTATTTT
NA	TRBV6-5	TRBJ1-2	TRBD1	CASSYGTGANYGYTF	TGTGCCAGCAGTTACGGGACAGGGGCTAACTATGGCTACACCTTC
NA	TRBV5-4	TRBJ1-1	NA	CASSLRVTGLGWVTEAFF	TGTGCCAGCAGTCTTCGGGTTACAGGGTTGGGGTGGGTCACTGAAGCTTTCTTT
NA	TRBV27	TRBJ2-7	TRBD1	CASSEDLPGQGTSEQYF	TGTGCCAGCAGTGAAGACCTACCGGGACAGGGTACGTCCGAGCAGTACTTC
NA	TRBV7-6	TRBJ2-7	TRBD1	CASSFSTGGYEQYF	TGTGCCAGCAGCTTCTCGACAGGGGGCTACGAGCAGTACTTC
once	TRBV29-1	TRBJ2-1	NA	CSLYFSGGYNEQFF	TGCAGCCTATATTTCTCAGGGGGGTACAATGAGCAGTTCTTC
few	TRBV6-1	TRBJ2-5	NA	CASSGRDSLIETQYF	TGTGCCAGCAGTGGGAGGGACAGTTTGATAGAGACCCAGTACTTC
few	TRBV9	TRBJ2-1	NA	CASSVDPYNEQFF	TGTGCCAGCAGCGTAGATCCATACAATGAGCAGTTCTTC